A single sample gave rise to the 27 T cell receptor beta chains below, sequenced in a study of response to subunit inactivated influenza vaccine listed by TCRdb under 2018. Library preparation employed RT-PCR. Sequencing instrument: Illumina HiSeq 2500. The public reads were reanalyzed by TCRdb: fastp trimming at Q25, MiXCR alignment, in-frame beta chains only. Each entry is one CDR3 protein sequence, shown with its most common DNA and genes. The sample records 450,000 to 600,000 distinct CDR3 sequences, under 9% of which are singletons. Of the sample, roughly 13% is held by the ten largest clones. Sequenced material: PBMCs from blood, taken less than 30 months after vaccination. Receptor source: a man aged 50 to 69 who received an inactivated influenza vaccine. Donor details come from another sample of the same person, matched by shared clones.

This clonotype came up many times. The J gene is TRBJ1-5, the V gene TRBV27; maybe TRBD1 (6 bases). V lost 3 bases and J lost 7, with 10 bases in between. This CDR3 is 13 amino acids long. From germline, CDR1 is MNHEY and CDR2 SMNVEV (reference sequence). In DNA, the CDR3 is TGTGCCAGCAGTTTTGCAGGGGAGCAGCCCCAGCATTTT. This gives the protein CASSFAGEQPQHF.

The V gene is TRBV15, the J gene TRBJ1-5; D unclear. There are 20 residues in the CDR3. Germline V gives CDR1 LNHNV, CDR2 YYDKDF (reference sequence). Trimming removed 1 base at V and 2 bases at J, with 24 bases between. The CDR3 sequence: CATSRGSLGLFVSGNQPQHF. The CDR3 DNA reads as TGTGCCACCAGCAGAGGGTCCCTCGGTTTGTTCGTGTCGGGCAATCAGCCCCAGCATTTT.

There are many counts of this clonotype. This chain connects TRBV7-2 to TRBJ2-5; TRBD2 is a possible D gene (6 bases). The CDR3 is made up of 14 amino acids. Trimming cost V 1 base and J 5 bases, with 11 bases left between them. In germline, CDR1 is SGHTA, CDR2 FQGNSA. The CDR3 DNA reads TGTGCCAGCAGCTTAGGGCTAGCGTGGGAGACCCAGTACTTC. Its protein product is CASSLGLAWETQYF.

This clonotype appeared a few times. The chain recombines TRBV20-1 with TRBJ2-7; 9 bases match TRBD1. This CDR3 contains 11 residues. Trimming took 5 bases from V and 5 from J; bases not matched to a gene: 1. Germline values: CDR1 DFQATT, CDR2 SNEGSKA (reference sequence). The CDR3 DNA reads TGCAGTGCTCGACAGGGGGACGAGCAGTACTTC. Translation: CSARQGDEQYF.

This clonotype showed up just a few times. The chain couples TRBV5-4 to TRBJ2-2; TRBD1 matches at 12 bases. Germline CDR1 is SGHNT and CDR2 is YYREEE (reference sequence). V was pared by 5 bases and J by 5 bases, with 7 bases of the junction left unmatched. The CDR3 sequence is 16 residues long. CDR3 residues: CASRRGDRGRTGELFF. As DNA, the CDR3 is TGTGCCAGCAGGAGAGGGGACAGGGGGCGAACCGGGGAGCTGTTTTTT.

This clonotype was picked up many times. The V call is TRBV20-1, the J call TRBJ2-3; D is ambiguous. The V gene's germline CDR1 is DFQATT and CDR2 SNEGSKA (reference sequence). V was trimmed by 1 base and J by 2 bases, leaving 10 bases between them. The CDR3 runs 14 residues. DNA of the CDR3: TGCAGTGCTAGAGCGAAACTGAACACAGATACGCAGTATTTT. Its protein is CSARAKLNTDTQYF.

This clonotype has at least ten counts. The rearrangement joins TRBV27 to TRBJ2-1, with 13 bases matching TRBD2. The CDR3 runs 19 residues. The germline gives CDR1 MNHEY, CDR2 SMNVEV (reference sequence). Unmatched junction bases numbered 16, after V lost 4 bases and J lost 7 bases. The CDR3 spells CASSSGLAGESMMSNEQFF. The CDR3 DNA reads as TGTGCCAGCAGTTCCGGACTAGCGGGAGAGTCGATGATGAGTAATGAGCAGTTCTTC.

The table lists this clonotype with a count of one. A much larger clone differs by one base, so this may be a read error. The rearrangement uses TRBV10-3 and TRBJ2-7; possible D gene TRBD1, 5 bases. CDR1 is ENHRY, CDR2 SYGVKD, per germline. The CDR3 totals 13 residues. Trimming took 4 bases from V and 6 from J, leaving 13 bases between them. CDR3 amino acids: CAISAATDSEQYF. In DNA, the CDR3 is TGTGCCATCAGTGCGGCGACAGATTCCGAGCAGTACTTC.

The J gene is TRBJ1-2, the V gene TRBV12-3 or TRBV12-4; D call uncertain. V lost 6 bases to trimming and J lost 4 bases, with 15 bases between them. The CDR3 runs 14 residues. CDR3 in DNA: TGTGCCAGCAGCATAGATCTGGGCGGCTATGGCTACACCTTC. The encoded protein is CASSIDLGGYGYTF.

This clonotype was seen many times. The V call is TRBV24-1, the J call TRBJ1-4; TRBD1 is a possible D gene (6 bases). The CDR3 loop spans 14 amino acids. In germline, CDR1 is KGHDR, CDR2 SFDVKD. Trimming took off 5 bases at V and 6 bases at J, with 12 bases between the two ends. CDR3 bases: TGTGCCACCAGTGCTTCAGGGGCGGATGAAAAACTGTTTTTT. Amino acid sequence: CATSASGADEKLFF.

The gene calls are TRBV14 and TRBJ1-6; tentatively, D is TRBD1 (5 bases). The CDR3 spans 15 residues. The germline V gene encodes CDR1 SGHDN and CDR2 FVKESK. V was trimmed by 4 bases and J by 3 bases, leaving 10 bases between them. DNA for the CDR3: TGTGCCAGCAGCCCAGGGACGGGCTATAATTCACCCCTCCACTTT. This codes for CASSPGTGYNSPLHF.

This clonotype was picked up a small number of times. The V gene is TRBV25-1, the J gene TRBJ2-3, with D unresolved. Per the germline V gene, CDR1 is MGHDK and CDR2 is SYGVNS. The V and J ends lost 6 bases and 0 bases respectively, with 10 bases between them. The CDR3 extends over 14 amino acids. CDR3: CASSGRFSTDTQYF. The CDR3 coding sequence is TGTGCCAGCAGCGGACGGTTTAGCACAGATACGCAGTATTTT.

There are a few counts of this clonotype. The J gene is TRBJ2-5, the V gene TRBV7-2; a possible D gene is TRBD1 (5 bases). CDR1 and CDR2 from the germline V gene are SGHTA and FQGNSA. The V gene lost 3 bases and the J gene lost 9 bases, with 14 bases spanning the gap. CDR3 size: 13 residues. CDR3 DNA sequence: TGTGCCAGCAGCTTTCAGGGCCCGAACTCCCAGTACTTC. It specifies CASSFQGPNSQYF.

In this sample, this clonotype turned up a few times. CDR3 in DNA: TGTGCCAGCAGGGACATTCCCTACGAGCAGTACTTC. This gives the protein CASRDIPYEQYF. V gene TRBV2 combines with J gene TRBJ2-7, with a weak D call TRBD1 (5 bases). CDR1 SNHLY and CDR2 FYNNEI come from the germline V gene. Trimming removed 6 bases from V and 2 bases from J, with 8 bases in between. The CDR3 has 12 residues.

This clonotype was recorded a few times. The chain links TRBV7-2 to TRBJ2-3; 7 nucleotides match TRBD2. Per germline, CDR1 SGHTA and CDR2 FQGNSA. The V gene end was trimmed by 2 bases and the J gene end by 5 bases; junction bases not matched to a gene: 7. The CDR3 consists of 15 residues. The CDR3 DNA is TGTGCCAGCAGCTTACAAAGCGGGGTTATAGATACGCAGTATTTT. Protein: CASSLQSGVIDTQYF.

This clonotype was observed a few times. The V and J genes are TRBV4-3 and TRBJ2-3, with 14 nucleotides matching TRBD2. Germline V gene data show CDR1 as LGHNA and CDR2 as YSLEER. J gave up 8 bases and V 3 bases, and 13 bases lay outside the gene matches. This CDR3 comprises 18 residues. The CDR3 nucleotides read TGCGCCAGCAGCCACGCTCAACTTGGGACTAGCGGGGGTGTTACGCAGTATTTT. Residues: CASSHAQLGTSGGVTQYF.

The V gene is TRBV7-2, the J gene TRBJ2-7; D possibly corresponds to TRBD2 (6 bases). The CDR3 consists of 14 residues. V shed 5 bases and J shed 3 bases, with 14 bases lying between them. In germline, CDR1 is SGHTA, CDR2 FQGNSA. The CDR3, as DNA: TGTGCCAGCAGCATACGCGGTAGCGGCTACGAGCAGTACTTC. Its protein is CASSIRGSGYEQYF.

This clonotype appeared many times. The genes are TRBV7-8 and TRBJ2-7; possibly TRBD1 for D (6 bases). The CDR3 has 14 residues. Trimming removed 5 bases from V and 5 bases from J, with 16 bases in between. Germline lookup yields CDR1 SGHVS and CDR2 FQNEAQ. The CDR3 DNA sequence: TGTGCCAGCAGCCCCACCCAGGGGTTCGACGAGCAGTACTTC. Protein sequence: CASSPTQGFDEQYF.

The sample holds many counts of this clonotype. The chain is built from TRBV29-1 and TRBJ1-2, with unresolved D. The V end lost 6 bases, the J end lost 4 bases, and 15 bases lay between the germline ends. Germline CDR1 reads SQVTM; CDR2 reads ANQGSEA. This CDR3 is built from 13 residues. The CDR3 nucleotides read TGCAGCGTGACTCCGGGTTTCGGCTATGGCTACACCTTC. It yields the protein CSVTPGFGYGYTF.

This clonotype has a count of ten or more. The gene calls are TRBV28 and TRBJ2-5, with 7 bases matching TRBD1. The V gene end was trimmed by 3 bases and the J gene end by 2 bases; junction bases not matched to a gene: 3. Germline CDR1 MDHEN, CDR2 SYDVKM. The length of the CDR3 is 14 residues. CDR3 loop: CASSFAQGQETQYF. CDR3 DNA: TGTGCCAGCAGTTTTGCACAGGGGCAAGAGACCCAGTACTTC.

This clonotype was counted at least ten times. The chain joins TRBV20-1 to TRBJ1-1; D not certain. The CDR3 consists of 13 residues. V dropped 3 bases and J dropped 5 bases, with 13 bases sitting between them. From germline, CDR1 is DFQATT and CDR2 SNEGSKA (reference sequence). CDR3 loop: CSASPAPATEAFF. In DNA form, the CDR3 reads TGCAGTGCTAGTCCGGCCCCGGCAACTGAAGCTTTCTTT.

This clonotype was seen only a few times. The chain couples TRBV20-1 to TRBJ1-5; D ambiguous. V lost 4 bases and J 1 base, leaving 17 bases between the germline ends. The CDR3 is 16 residues long. Germline CDR1 DFQATT, CDR2 SNEGSKA (reference sequence). CDR3 in amino acids: CSAIQVTTPSNQPQHF. For the CDR3, the DNA is TGCAGTGCTATCCAGGTCACTACCCCAAGCAATCAGCCCCAGCATTTT.

The V gene is TRBV5-8, the J gene TRBJ2-7; the D gene is possibly TRBD2 (6 bases). CDR1 is SGHTS, CDR2 YDEGEE, per germline. V was shortened by 1 base and J by 7 bases, with 12 bases between the two germline ends. The CDR3 has 13 amino acids. The CDR3: CASSLIRAGEQYF. The CDR3 DNA sequence: TGTGCCAGCAGCTTGATCAGGGCGGGAGAGCAGTACTTC.

This clonotype was observed a handful of times. V usage is TRBV6-2 or TRBV6-3 and J usage is TRBJ2-1; 9 nucleotides align to TRBD1. V dropped 6 bases and J dropped 7; count of bases not matched to a gene: 7. The CDR3 spans 14 residues. Germline V gene data show CDR1 as MNHEY and CDR2 as SVGEGT. CDR3 amino acids: CASRTGGSANEQFF. As DNA, the CDR3 is TGTGCCAGCAGAACAGGGGGCTCGGCGAATGAGCAGTTCTTC.

This clonotype was counted at least ten times. The chain joins TRBV11-3 to TRBJ2-1, with 7 bases that match TRBD1. CDR3 size: 14 residues. Germline CDR1 SGHNT, CDR2 YENEEA. V trimming: 9 bases; J trimming: 4 bases; junction bases outside the gene matches: 9. The CDR3 loop reads CARNSDRIYNEQFF. CDR3 nucleotide sequence: TGTGCCAGGAACTCGGACAGGATTTACAATGAGCAGTTCTTC.

This clonotype was seen ten or more times. This chain connects TRBV4-2 to TRBJ1-5; D not resolved. V lost 0 bases to trimming and J lost 6 bases, with 9 bases between them. Looked up from germline, CDR1 is LGHNA and CDR2 is YNFKEQ. This CDR3 contains 14 residues. In nucleotides, the CDR3 is TGTGCCAGCAGCCAAGATCTGGGAACTCAGCCCCAGCATTTT. Translation: CASSQDLGTQPQHF.

Many counts were recorded for this clonotype. The gene calls are TRBV7-2 and TRBJ1-3; D is ambiguous. This CDR3 contains 15 residues. Trimming took off 5 bases at V and 0 bases at J, with 11 bases between the two ends. CDR1 is SGHTA, CDR2 FQGNSA, per germline. The CDR3 bases are TGTGCCAGCAGCCCCGGACTGAGCTCTGGAAACACCATATATTTT. Its protein is CASSPGLSSGNTIYF.